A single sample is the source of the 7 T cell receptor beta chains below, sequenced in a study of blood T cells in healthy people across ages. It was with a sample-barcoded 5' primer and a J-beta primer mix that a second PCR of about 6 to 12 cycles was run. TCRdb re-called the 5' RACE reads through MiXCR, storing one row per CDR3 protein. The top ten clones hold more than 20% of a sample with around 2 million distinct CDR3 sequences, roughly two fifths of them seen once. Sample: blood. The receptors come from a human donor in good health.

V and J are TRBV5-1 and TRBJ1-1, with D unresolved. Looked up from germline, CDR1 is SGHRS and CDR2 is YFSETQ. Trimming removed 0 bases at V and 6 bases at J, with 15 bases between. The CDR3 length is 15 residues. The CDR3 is CASSLEAPGDAEAFF. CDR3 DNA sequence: TGCGCCAGCAGCTTGGAGGCCCCGGGAGACGCTGAAGCTTTCTTT.

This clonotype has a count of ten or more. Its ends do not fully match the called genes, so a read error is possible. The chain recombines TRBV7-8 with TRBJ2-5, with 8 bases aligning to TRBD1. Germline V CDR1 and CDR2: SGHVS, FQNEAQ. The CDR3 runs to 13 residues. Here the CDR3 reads CASSPGQGSEQYF. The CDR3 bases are TGTGCTAGCAGCCCCGGACAGGGTAGTGAGCAGTACTTC.

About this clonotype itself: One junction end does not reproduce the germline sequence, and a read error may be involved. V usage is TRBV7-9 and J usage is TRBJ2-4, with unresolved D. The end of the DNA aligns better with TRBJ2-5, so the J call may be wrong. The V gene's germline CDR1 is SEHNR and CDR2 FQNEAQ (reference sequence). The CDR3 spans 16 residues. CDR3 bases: TGTGCCGGCAGCTCAATCAACCTAGGGATCCAAGAGACCCAGTACTTC. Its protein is CAGSSINLGIQETQYF.

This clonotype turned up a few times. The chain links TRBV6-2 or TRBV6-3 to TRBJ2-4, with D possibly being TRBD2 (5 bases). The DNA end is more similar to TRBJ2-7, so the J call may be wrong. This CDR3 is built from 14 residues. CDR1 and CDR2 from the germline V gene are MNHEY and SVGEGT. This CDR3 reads CASTPRTGSYEQYF. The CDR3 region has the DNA TGTGCCAGCACCCCTCGGACGGGAAGCTACGAGCAGTACTTC.

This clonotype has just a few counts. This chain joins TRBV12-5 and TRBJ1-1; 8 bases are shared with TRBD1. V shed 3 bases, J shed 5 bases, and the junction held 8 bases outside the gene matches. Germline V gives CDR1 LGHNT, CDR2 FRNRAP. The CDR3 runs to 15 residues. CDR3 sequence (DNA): TGTGCTAGTGGTTTAACGGCAGGGGGCCTGACTGAAGCTTTCTTT. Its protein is CASGLTAGGLTEAFF.

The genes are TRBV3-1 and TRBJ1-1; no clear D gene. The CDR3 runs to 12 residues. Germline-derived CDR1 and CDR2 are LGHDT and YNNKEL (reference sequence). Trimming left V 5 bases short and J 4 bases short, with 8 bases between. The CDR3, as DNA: TGTGCCAGCAGCGGGGTTCCCACTGAAGCTTTCTTT. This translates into CASSGVPTEAFF.

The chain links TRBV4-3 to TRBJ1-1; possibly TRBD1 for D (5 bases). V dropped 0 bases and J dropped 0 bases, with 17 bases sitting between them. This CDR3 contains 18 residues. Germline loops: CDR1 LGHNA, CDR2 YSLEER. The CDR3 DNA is TGCGCCAGCAGCCAAGATTGGTTTCGACAGCAACTGAACACTGAAGCTTTCTTT. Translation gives CASSQDWFRQQLNTEAFF.